The sequence of this TCR beta chain was determined in a study of cytomegalovirus exposure and HLA in healthy donors. Primers: 60 Vbeta forward and 13 Jbeta reverse. Some clones are missing from TCRdb's copy, which holds only in-frame ones; the method was immunoSEQ multiplex PCR. This sample has roughly 220,000 clones, with 82% found just once. Losses at the gene ends were 1 base for V and 4 bases for J; bases not matched to a gene: 4. CDR1 is KGHSH and CDR2 is LQKENI in the germline V gene. The CDR3 consists of 14 residues. The gene calls are TRBV18 and TRBJ2-7; 7 positions agree with TRBD2. Sequenced sample: PBMCs. The TCR sequence derives from a woman between 40 and 55 years old in good health and CMV-seronegative. The CDR3: CASSPQSGTYEQYF. As DNA, the CDR3 is TGTGCCAGCTCACCACAAAGCGGGACTTACGAGCAGTACTTC. Drawing the rest from reference TRBV18 and TRBJ2-7, the complete variable domain is NAGVMQNPRHLVRRRGQEARLRCSPMKGHSHVYWYRQLPEEGLKFMVYLQKENIIDESGMPKERFSAEFPKEGPSILRIQQVVRGDSAAYFCASSPQSGTYEQYFGPGTRLTVT.